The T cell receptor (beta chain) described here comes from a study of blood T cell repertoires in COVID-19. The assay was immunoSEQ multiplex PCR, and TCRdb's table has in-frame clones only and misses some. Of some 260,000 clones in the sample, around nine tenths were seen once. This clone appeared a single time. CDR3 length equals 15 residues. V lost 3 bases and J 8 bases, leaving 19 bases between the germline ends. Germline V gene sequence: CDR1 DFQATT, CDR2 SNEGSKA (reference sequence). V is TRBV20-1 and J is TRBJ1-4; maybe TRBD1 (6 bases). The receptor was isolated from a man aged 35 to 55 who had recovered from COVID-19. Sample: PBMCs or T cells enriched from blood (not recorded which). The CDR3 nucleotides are TGCAGTGCTAGTAGGGGGGGCGCCGTTGGAGAAAAACTGTTTTTT. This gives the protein CSASRGGAVGEKLFF.